This T cell receptor beta chain was observed in a study of OX40 agonist ivuxolimab in advanced cancers. Study-wide context: In this cohort, patients received ivuxolimab, an agonistic anti-OX40 (CD134) antibody. With a range of roughly 23 to 90, age averaged approximately 64 years, and around 80% were male. General study results and limits: With doses of 0.1 to 3.0 mg/kg, CD4+ and CD8+ blood T cells had undergone clonal expansion by week 6. The study found that CD8+ T cells averaged more expanded clones than CD4+.

Clones were read by immunoSEQ multiplex PCR, and TCRdb kept only the in-frame ones, dropping some. This table has roughly 110,000 clones, 90% appearing once. The CDR3 contains 12 residues. Germline CDR1 reads WSHSY; CDR2 reads SAAADI. The V and J ends lost 9 bases and 7 bases, in that order; junction bases with no gene match: 5. This clone was seen only once. Its target is not known. The sequence was collected from an adult with an advanced solid tumor such as melanoma, head and neck, liver or kidney cancer. The source was CD4+ or CD8+ T cells sorted from blood, collected in a trial of the OX40 agonist ivuxolimab. V and J are TRBV10-2 and TRBJ1-1, with 10 bases matching TRBD1. The CDR3 loop is CASRQGAGEAFF. CDR3 DNA: TGCGCCAGTCGACAGGGGGCGGGTGAAGCTTTCTTT.